Reported below is one TCR beta chain. Antigen: not known. The junction differs from germline at one of its ends, possibly a read error. Germline V gene sequence: CDR1 SGHDN, CDR2 FVKESK. This CDR3 is 13 amino acids long. Blood RNA originated from unsorted whole blood, with germline DNA additionally extracted. TCR beta cDNA was prepared out of roughly 490 ng total RNA by means of a constant-region primer. Three nested multiplex PCR rounds of slightly modified ARM-PCR generated TCR beta libraries. The study ran its first two PCR rounds for nine to eleven cycles each, using TRBV1-TRBV30 forward primers and a C-beta reverse primer. TCRdb fed the multiplex PCR reads into MiXCR, producing one record per CDR3 protein. Here the sample spans more than 150,000 distinct CDR3 sequences, less than 65% being singletons. This sample is drawn from a study of tumor-infiltrating lymphocytes in primary liver carcinoma. Study results and caveats: There was no comparison of CD4+ and CD8+ repertoires, as samples were bulk unsorted. Tumors carried a top-250-clone fraction significantly exceeding that of blood (p = 0.039).

Source material: peripheral blood. The sequence derives from a man aged 40-55 years with primary liver carcinoma and hepatitis B virus infection. The chain links TRBV14 to TRBJ1-1, with D unclear. CDR3 region: CASSPSKNTEAFF. In DNA, the CDR3 is TGCGCCAGCAGCCCAAGCAAGAACACTGAAGCTTTCTTT.